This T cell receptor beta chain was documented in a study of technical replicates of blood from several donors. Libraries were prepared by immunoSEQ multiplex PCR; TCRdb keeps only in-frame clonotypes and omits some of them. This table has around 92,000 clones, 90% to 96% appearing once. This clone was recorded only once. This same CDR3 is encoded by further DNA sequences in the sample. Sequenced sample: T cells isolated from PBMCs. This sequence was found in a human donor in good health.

The CDR3 DNA reads as TGTGCCAGCAGTTCTACAGGAACCTACGAGCAGTACTTC. Its translation: CASSSTGTYEQYF. The chain employs TRBV6-5 and TRBJ2-7, with D perhaps TRBD1 (5 bases). Germline V gene lookup returns CDR1 MNHEY and CDR2 SVGAGI. The V and J ends lost 4 bases and 2 bases respectively, with 9 bases between them. The CDR3 has 13 amino acids.